Below are 11 T cell receptor beta chains sequenced from a single sample in a study of cytomegalovirus exposure and HLA in healthy donors (dated by TCRdb to about 2017). Libraries were prepared through the immunoSEQ multiplex PCR assay. A mixture of 60 forward primers for TCR Vbeta segments and 13 reverse primers for TCR Jbeta segments was used in the multiplex PCR. In its TCRdb copy, this immuneACCESS table keeps in-frame sequences only and misses some clones. Where compared with another copy, unresolved V genes explain less than half of these, and the others have no known cause. The sample profile shows about 140,000 clones; roughly 70% of them were found once. Roughly 1.9% of the sample belongs to the ten largest clones. Sequenced input: PBMCs. The receptors come from a woman in her sixties in good health and CMV-seropositive.

CDR3 nucleotides: TGTGCCAGTTTGACATGGTTGACCTACGAGCAGTACTTC. Translation: CASLTWLTYEQYF. The chain combines TRBV6-1 with TRBJ2-7; no clear D. In germline, CDR1 is MNHNS, CDR2 SASEGT. The germline V and J ends were trimmed by 9 bases and 2 bases, with 14 bases remaining between them. CDR3 length equals 13 residues.

V and J are TRBV19 and TRBJ1-5, with 9 bases that match TRBD1. The CDR3 is 16 residues long. Germline V gene data show CDR1 as LNHDA and CDR2 as SQIVND (reference sequence). V was pared by 6 bases and J by 0 bases, with 6 bases of the junction left unmatched. CDR3 residues: CASSIRTGVSNQPQHF. The CDR3 coding sequence is TGTGCCAGTAGCATCCGGACAGGGGTTAGCAATCAGCCCCAGCATTTT.

The chain is built from TRBV29-1 and TRBJ1-1, with 8 bases matching TRBD1. Germline V gene lookup returns CDR1 SQVTM and CDR2 ANQGSEA. This CDR3 contains 15 residues. J was trimmed by 5 bases and V by 6 bases; bases with no gene match: 14. In DNA form, the CDR3 reads TGCAGCGTCTCAGCCGGGACAGGCGCGTCTACTGAAGCTTTCTTT. As protein: CSVSAGTGASTEAFF.

This clone was observed a few times. The chain is built from TRBV2 and TRBJ1-2, with 7 bases matching TRBD1. Germline V gene data show CDR1 as SNHLY and CDR2 as FYNNEI. This CDR3 spans 14 amino acids. Losses at the gene ends were 6 bases for V and 3 bases for J; bases not matched to a gene: 7. The DNA for the CDR3 is TGTGCCAGCAGCGCACAGGGGTCGGACTATGGCTACACCTTC. Protein product: CASSAQGSDYGYTF.

This chain uses TRBV4-1 with TRBJ2-2; TRBD2 agrees at 10 bases. The CDR3 is made up of 17 amino acids. The J segment lost 3 bases and the V segment lost 4 bases, leaving 8 bases of the junction unmatched. From germline, CDR1 is MGHRA and CDR2 YSYEKL. The DNA of the CDR3 is TGCGCCAGCAGCCGTCCCTCAAGCGGGAGGGACACCGGGGAGCTGTTTTTT. As protein: CASSRPSSGRDTGELFF.

J is TRBJ2-5 and V is TRBV28; D unresolved. The J call may be faulty, since TRBJ2-7 better matches the DNA end. Germline CDR1 and CDR2: MDHEN and SYDVKM. CDR3 length: 15 residues. CDR3 bases: TGTGCCAGCAGCCCAACCCGTAGAAGCTCCTACGAGCAGTACTTC. This gives the protein CASSPTRRSSYEQYF.

This rearrangement joins TRBV9 to TRBJ2-2; TRBD2 agrees at 13 bases. The CDR3 sequence is 16 residues long. The V and J ends lost 5 bases and 7 bases, in that order; junction bases with no gene match: 8. In germline, CDR1 is SGDLS, CDR2 YYNGEE. The CDR3 DNA sequence: TGTGCCAGCAGAGGAGGACTAGCGGGAGAGGACGGGGAGCTGTTTTTT. Amino acids: CASRGGLAGEDGELFF.

This clone was seen a handful of times. The chain recombines TRBV5-1 with TRBJ1-1, with D possibly matching TRBD1 (6 bases). CDR1 SGHRS and CDR2 YFSETQ come from the germline V gene. V lost 0 bases and J lost 1, with 10 bases in between. The CDR3 runs to 15 residues. The CDR3 region is CASSLVGRGNTEAFF. The CDR3 nucleotides are TGCGCCAGCAGCTTGGTAGGCAGGGGGAACACTGAAGCTTTCTTT.

In this sample, this clone turned up once. V and J are TRBV6-1 and TRBJ1-5; D possibly corresponds to TRBD1 (5 bases). Germline CDR1 is MNHNS and CDR2 is SASEGT. This CDR3 contains 18 residues. The ends were cut back, 2 bases at V and 0 bases at J, with 17 bases in the middle. The CDR3 region is CASSERRGLPYSNQPQHF. Written as DNA, the CDR3 is TGTGCCAGCAGTGAAAGAAGGGGCCTACCTTATAGCAATCAGCCCCAGCATTTT.

This clone showed up just a few times. The chain uses TRBV28 and TRBJ1-1, with 8 positions matching TRBD1. The CDR3 loop spans 14 amino acids. The germline gives CDR1 MDHEN, CDR2 SYDVKM. Trimming cost V 5 bases and J 3 bases; bases outside gene matches: 5. CDR3 sequence reads: CASSRTQGDTEAFF. CDR3 bases: TGTGCCAGCAGTCGTACACAGGGGGACACTGAAGCTTTCTTT.

This clone was seen a few times. The chain recombines TRBV10-2 with TRBJ1-5, with TRBD1 matching 9 bases. J was trimmed by 6 bases and V by 5 bases; bases with no gene match: 2. In germline, CDR1 is WSHSY, CDR2 SAAADI. The CDR3 sequence is 13 residues long. The CDR3, as DNA: TGCGCCAGCAGTCTGGGACAGGGTCAGCCCCAGCATTTT. It specifies CASSLGQGQPQHF.